This is a list of T cell receptor beta chains from one sample in a study of T cells in Graves' hyperthyroidism and ophthalmopathy. TCRdb independently ran MiXCR on the multiplex PCR reads; one entry per CDR3 protein. The sample records 250,000 to 350,000 distinct CDR3 sequences, over 15% being singletons. Sample: blood. The receptors were sampled from a woman aged 55-69 years with Graves' ophthalmopathy. Each CDR3 is given with its conserved first and last residue. Each record gives: V gene, D gene, J gene, clone size, CDR3 protein, CDR3 DNA. The D gene is left open where the match is weak. For some rows the clone size is stated as once, few or many, or as a class when expanded; others skip it.

TRBV10-3,.,TRBJ2-3,.,CASSYSVQRSHTDTQYF,TGTGCCAGCAGTTACTCAGTGCAGAGGTCCCACACAGATACGCAGTATTTT
TRBV20-1,TRBD2,TRBJ2-7,few,CSARGLADLYEQYF,TGCAGTGCTAGGGGACTAGCGGACCTCTACGAGCAGTACTTC
TRBV27,.,TRBJ2-7,.,CASSLQLTYEQYF,TGTGCCAGCAGTTTACAGCTAACCTACGAGCAGTACTTC
TRBV7-2,.,TRBJ1-2,many,CASSSQDYGYTF,TGTGCCAGCAGTTCGCAGGACTATGGCTACACCTTC
TRBV4-3,TRBD1,TRBJ1-2,many,CASSQSDRAYGYTF,TGCGCCAGCAGCCAATCGGACAGGGCATATGGCTACACCTTC
TRBV2,TRBD2,TRBJ2-7,.,CASRGGLAGEQYF,TGTGCCAGCAGAGGGGGACTAGCGGGCGAGCAGTACTTC
TRBV6-1,TRBD1,TRBJ2-7,many,CASSTPDRDEQYF,TGTGCCAGCAGTACCCCGGACAGGGACGAGCAGTACTTC
TRBV20-1,.,TRBJ1-2,.,CSARKNYGYTF,TGCAGTGCTAGGAAGAACTATGGCTACACCTTC
TRBV9,.,TRBJ1-5,.,CASSVGGRGNQPQHF,TGTGCCAGCAGCGTAGGGGGGCGAGGCAATCAGCCCCAGCATTTT
TRBV20-1,TRBD2,TRBJ2-2,many,CSASRGLAGTGELFF,TGCAGTGCTAGTCGTGGACTAGCGGGCACCGGGGAGCTGTTTTTT
TRBV28,.,TRBJ1-5,many,CASSFSLSNQPQHF,TGTGCCAGCAGTTTTTCCCTGTCTAATCAGCCCCAGCATTTT
TRBV28,TRBD2,TRBJ2-7,many,CASSLRPSGLREQYF,TGTGCCAGCAGTTTGAGGCCTAGCGGGCTTCGCGAGCAGTACTTC
TRBV19,TRBD1,TRBJ1-1,.,CASIETGGQWLAEAFF,TGTGCCAGTATTGAGACAGGGGGGCAATGGTTGGCTGAAGCTTTCTTT
TRBV28,.,TRBJ1-6,many,CASSRRGSYNSPLHF,TGTGCCAGCAGTCGGAGAGGGTCCTATAATTCACCCCTCCACTTT
TRBV5-1,.,TRBJ2-5,many,CASSSGASIQETQYF,TGCGCCAGCAGCTCGGGGGCGAGCATACAAGAGACCCAGTACTTC
TRBV7-2,TRBD2,TRBJ2-2,many,CASSLVAGGVTGELFF,TGTGCCAGCAGCTTAGTAGCGGGGGGCGTCACCGGGGAGCTGTTTTTT
TRBV6-1,.,TRBJ2-3,many,CASTRQGRADTQYF,TGTGCCAGCACCCGACAGGGGAGGGCAGATACGCAGTATTTT
TRBV7-2,TRBD1,TRBJ1-3,many,CASSFGTGSGNTIYF,TGTGCCAGCAGCTTTGGGACAGGGTCTGGAAACACCATATATTTT
TRBV28,TRBD1,TRBJ1-5,.,CASLTGGVGQPQHF,TGTGCCTCACTGACAGGGGGAGTGGGTCAGCCCCAGCATTTT
TRBV5-1,TRBD1,TRBJ1-2,.,CASSLEPTGEGNPYGYTF,TGCGCCAGCAGCTTGGAGCCGACAGGGGAGGGAAACCCCTATGGCTACACCTTC
TRBV20-1,.,TRBJ1-2,many,CSARSGTGQVYGYTF,TGCAGTGCTAGATCTGGGACGGGACAAGTCTATGGCTACACCTTC
TRBV28,TRBD1,TRBJ2-3,many,CASSLYGQGSDTQYF,TGTGCCAGCAGTTTGTATGGACAGGGCTCAGATACGCAGTATTTT
TRBV12-5,TRBD2,TRBJ2-1,many,CASGRLAGPGNEQFF,TGTGCTAGTGGCCGACTAGCGGGGCCGGGTAATGAGCAGTTCTTC
TRBV4-1,.,TRBJ1-5,.,CASSQVSQYSNQPQHF,TGCGCCAGCAGCCAAGTGTCGCAGTATAGCAATCAGCCCCAGCATTTT
TRBV6-2/TRBV6-3,TRBD1,TRBJ2-7,.,CASSSPSDRGWYEQYF,TGTGCCAGCAGTTCCCCCTCCGACAGGGGATGGTACGAGCAGTACTTC
TRBV6-1,.,TRBJ2-4,.,CASSPPQFGAKNIQYF,TGTGCCAGCAGTCCCCCCCAGTTCGGAGCCAAAAACATTCAGTACTTC
TRBV2,.,TRBJ2-7,many,CASSREREQYF,TGTGCCAGCAGCAGGGAGCGCGAGCAGTACTTC
TRBV5-8,TRBD1,TRBJ1-1,many,CASSLRGKNTEAFF,TGTGCCAGCAGCCTCAGGGGGAAGAACACTGAAGCTTTCTTT
TRBV20-1,TRBD1,TRBJ2-5,few,CSAAPGQGRETQYF,TGCAGTGCTGCTCCGGGACAGGGGCGGGAGACCCAGTACTTC
TRBV6-1,TRBD1,TRBJ2-7,many,CATKGGTGGYEQYF,TGTGCCACGAAGGGAGGGACAGGGGGCTACGAGCAGTACTTC
TRBV6-5,TRBD2,TRBJ2-3,few,CASSCGLAGGHVLCTDTQYF,TGTGCCAGCAGTTGCGGACTAGCGGGAGGCCATGTATTATGCACAGATACGCAGTATTTT
TRBV9,TRBD2,TRBJ2-7,.,CANSVEAGDVDEQYF,TGTGCCAACAGCGTAGAAGCGGGAGACGTCGACGAGCAGTACTTC
TRBV2,.,TRBJ1-5,many,CASSEGQESNQPQHF,TGTGCCAGCAGTGAAGGGCAGGAGAGCAATCAGCCCCAGCATTTT
TRBV6-1,.,TRBJ1-2,.,CASQGVNYGYTF,TGTGCCAGTCAAGGGGTCAACTATGGCTACACCTTC
TRBV14,TRBD1,TRBJ2-7,many,CASSLNRGSYEQYF,TGTGCCAGCAGCCTGAACAGGGGTTCCTACGAGCAGTACTTC
TRBV20-1,.,TRBJ1-1,many,CSARFQGGTEAFF,TGCAGTGCTAGGTTTCAGGGCGGAACTGAAGCTTTCTTT
TRBV5-1,.,TRBJ1-4,few,CASSPRGARDEKLFF,TGCGCCAGCAGCCCGAGGGGGGCGAGGGATGAAAAACTGTTTTTT
TRBV19,.,TRBJ2-1,.,CASRRIGRDSYNEQFF,TGTGCCAGTAGACGCATCGGACGGGATTCCTACAATGAGCAGTTCTTC
TRBV7-9,.,TRBJ1-2,once,CASSPDGYGYTF,TGTGCCAGCAGCCCCGACGGTTATGGCTACACCTTC
TRBV5-8,.,TRBJ1-4,many,CATTDRIATNEKLFF,TGTGCCACCACGGACAGAATTGCAACTAATGAAAAACTGTTTTTT
TRBV20-1,TRBD2,TRBJ2-7,few,CSAKTSGSTREQYF,TGCAGTGCTAAAACTAGCGGGAGTACTAGGGAGCAGTACTTC
TRBV5-1,TRBD1,TRBJ2-5,many,CASSTDRVGAQYF,TGCGCCAGCAGCACTGACAGGGTTGGGGCCCAGTACTTC
TRBV11-2,TRBD2,TRBJ2-7,.,CASSLTVGLQSYEQYF,TGTGCCAGCAGCCTCACCGTGGGACTACAATCCTACGAGCAGTACTTC
TRBV27,TRBD1,TRBJ2-6,.,CASTSGDRGPGANVLTF,TGTGCCAGCACCTCCGGGGACAGGGGTCCTGGGGCCAACGTCCTGACTTTC
TRBV7-2,.,TRBJ1-4,.,CASSQSGIENEKLFF,TGTGCCAGCAGCCAGTCCGGGATTGAAAATGAAAAACTGTTTTTT
TRBV7-3,.,TRBJ2-3,many,CASSPAATDTQYF,TGTGCCAGCAGCCCGGCGGCCACAGATACGCAGTATTTT
TRBV9,.,TRBJ1-4,few,CASSGSRGGDEKLFF,TGTGCCAGCAGCGGATCCAGGGGAGGCGATGAAAAACTGTTTTTT
TRBV11-2,.,TRBJ2-5,many,CASSFTFQETQYF,TGTGCCAGCAGCTTTACCTTCCAAGAGACCCAGTACTTC